This T cell receptor (beta chain) was retrieved from a study of blood T cell repertoires in COVID-19. Study at large: Acute-phase and convalescent COVID-19 samples originated in the United States, Italy and Spain. Sources were T cells, B-cell-depleted T cells, or PBMCs; the material itself was cDNA or gDNA.

The germline CDR1 and CDR2 sequences are SGHNT and YYREEE (reference sequence). The CDR3 runs 16 residues. V lost 4 bases, J lost 2 bases, and 17 bases lay in between. Original processing methods: Nucleated cell number was recorded as an estimate derived from reference gene primer amplification. Generated by immunoSEQ multiplex PCR, the TCRdb table keeps only in-frame clones and is missing some. The V and J calls and clone size were taken over from that table, and D and trimming were inferred from the DNA. The sample has almost 85,000 clones, about 86% seen once; the top ten hold about 42%. The rearrangement uses TRBV5-4 and TRBJ2-3, with D perhaps matching TRBD1 (6 bases). This sequence was found in a man older than 75 with active or convalescent COVID-19. The sequencing input was peripheral blood. The CDR3: CASSVLQGPSTDTQYF. The CDR3, as DNA: TGTGCCAGCAGCGTACTACAGGGTCCTTCCACAGATACGCAGTATTTT.